A selection of T cell receptor beta chains follows, all from one sample in a study of blood T cell repertoires in COVID-19. Libraries were prepared by immunoSEQ multiplex PCR; TCRdb keeps only in-frame clonotypes and omits some of them. Among about 60,000 clones listed, around 85% were seen once. The source material was peripheral blood. The source of these receptors is a human donor in a cohort sampled during active COVID-19. CDR3s leave out the opening cysteine and the closing phenylalanine or tryptophan. Clone size appears in some rows only: once, few, many, or a class for an expanded clone.

v_call,clone_size,cdr3_aa
TRBV7-9,NA,ASSPGLSYQETQY
TRBV2,few,ASSVSSIEAF
TRBV4-1,NA,ASSQDHRANTEAF
TRBV5-1,once,ASSLETGGGSEAF
TRBV7-2,NA,ASSQRTGGNEKLF
TRBV19,NA,ASSRRAPIYGYT
TRBV5-5,NA,ASSPTPGQGGANYGYT
TRBV3-1/TRBV3-2,NA,ASSPRSGSRYEQY
TRBV12-3/TRBV12-4,NA,ASSLVAEGGYT
TRBV7-2,NA,ASSLWLAQGTEAF
TRBV3-1/TRBV3-2,NA,ASSRLAGESDTQY
TRBV19,NA,ASHRGGPALGYGYT
TRBV27,NA,ASSFLTSGRNNEQF
TRBV14,NA,ASSPRGGFRGMNTEAF
TRBV6-5,NA,ASRLAGDHEQY
TRBV11-3,NA,ASSLRQGAHQTQY
TRBV6-5,NA,ASSRGSSNEKLF
TRBV7-8,NA,ASIRLAGGTEAF
TRBV7-6,NA,ASAGGSGNTIY
TRBV6-6,once,ASSPQGVHYEQY
TRBV12-3/TRBV12-4,NA,ASTPDRGPGYT
TRBV30,NA,AWSSRDTYSNQPQH
TRBV4-1,NA,ASTTGTQDNSPLH
TRBV6-4,NA,ASSDQAGAFYEQF
TRBV15,once,ATSLEEGTEAF
TRBV3-1/TRBV3-2,NA,ATSSSTDTQY
TRBV18,once,ASSPRDRENYGYT
TRBV27,NA,ASSLSTTGDTEAF
TRBV11-1,NA,ASSLTGHLNTEAF
TRBV5-1,medium-sized,ASSLLGGLASNTGELF
TRBV7-2,few,ASSLSRQARAPLH
TRBV11-2,NA,ASSLTSGSYEQY
TRBV3-1/TRBV3-2,once,ASSQVQGEIANYGYT
TRBV6-5,NA,ASSYGGESREQF
TRBV11-2,once,ASSRTSGVETQY
TRBV3-1/TRBV3-2,NA,ASSPFQTRRRETQY
TRBV6-5,NA,ASSYSRNQPQH
TRBV7-3,NA,ASSMRTQGRETQY
TRBV18,NA,ASSPPERIREKLF
TRBV10-1,few,ASSEGLAVPGELF
TRBV15,few,ATSRGQGNTGELF
TRBV5-1,NA,ASSNGAFTYEQY
TRBV18,NA,ASSPGQANYGYT